These T cell receptor beta chains were read from a single sample in a study of early T cells in non-severe SARS-CoV-2 infection. Each CDR3 protein gets one entry after TCRdb re-called the 5' RACE reads with MiXCR. The sample lists some 50,000 distinct CDR3 sequences, approximately 5.9% occurring once. This sample comprised whole blood, obtained at baseline. The origin of the receptors is an adult who was a healthcare worker with PCR-confirmed SARS-CoV-2 infection or an uninfected control (not recorded which). Both conserved end residues are part of each CDR3. The order of the fields is CDR3 DNA, CDR3 protein, CDR3 length, clone size, D gene, J gene, V gene. The D gene is left open where the match is weak. The listing skips clone size in some rows; elsewhere it reads once, few, many or a size class.

TGTGCCAGCAGCTTAAGTGCGGGAGATAACACCGGGGAGCTGTTTTTT CASSLSAGDNTGELFF 16 few TRBD2 TRBJ2-2 TRBV7-3
TGTGCCAGCAGTTATACGAACACTGAAGCTTTCTTT CASSYTNTEAFF 12 few - TRBJ1-1 TRBV25-1
TGTGCCAGCAGCCAAGCCGGCAGGGGGACTTCTAATGAGCAGTTCTTC CASSQAGRGTSNEQFF 16 many - TRBJ2-1 TRBV14
TGTGCCAGCAGCCTAGGACTAGTGGGAGGCGGCGAGCAGTACTTC CASSLGLVGGGEQYF 15 once TRBD2 TRBJ2-7 TRBV3-1
TGTGCCAGCAGTTACACCGCTACCCTATCTTCCTACGAGCAGTACTTC CASSYTATLSSYEQYF 16 few - TRBJ2-7 TRBV6-5
TGTGCCAGTTCATCAGCGCGTACCGGGGAGCTGTTTTTT CASSSARTGELFF 13 many - TRBJ2-2 TRBV2
TGTGCCAGTAGTAGCCCGGGGCGTGGTGGCTACACCTTC CASSSPGRGGYTF 13 many - TRBJ1-2 TRBV19
TGCAGCGCCGGACAGGTACAAGAGACCCAGTACTTC CSAGQVQETQYF 12 many TRBD1 TRBJ2-5 TRBV29-1
TGTGCCAGCAGCTTAGGTGGAACCGATGGTGACAATGAGCAGTTCTTC CASSLGGTDGDNEQFF 16 many - TRBJ2-1 TRBV11-3
TGCAGTGCTAGTAAGCGGGAGAGCTCCTACGAGCAGTACTTC CSASKRESSYEQYF 14 many TRBD2 TRBJ2-7 TRBV20-1
TGTGCCAGCAGCTTGTCTATAGCGGGGGGCCAAGAGACCCAGTACTTC CASSLSIAGGQETQYF 16 few TRBD2 TRBJ2-5 TRBV5-4
TGTGCCAGCAGCGAAACTTCGACCTCCTATAATTCACCCCTCCACTTT CASSETSTSYNSPLHF 16 many - TRBJ1-6 TRBV7-9
TGCAGTGCGACAGCCCCAGGGGGCTTCAATCAGCCCCAGCATTTT CSATAPGGFNQPQHF 15 few TRBD1 TRBJ1-5 TRBV20-1
TGTGCCAGTAGACTGTGGGACAGCCACGAGCAGTACTTC CASRLWDSHEQYF 13 many TRBD1 TRBJ2-7 TRBV19
TGTGCCAGTAGTACCCTCCGGGGGGGAAAGTACAATGAGCAGTTCTTC CASSTLRGGKYNEQFF 16 many TRBD2 TRBJ2-1 TRBV19
TGCAGTGCTAGAGATTGGGGAGAGCAGTACTTC CSARDWGEQYF 11 many - TRBJ2-7 TRBV20-1
TGTGCCAGCAGTTACGAGGACAGGGCGGTGTTCTTC CASSYEDRAVFF 12 medium-sized TRBD1 TRBJ2-1 TRBV6-6
TGTGCCAGCAGTTTCCGGAGGGAGAGCCAGTACTTC CASSFRRESQYF 12 many - TRBJ2-5 TRBV28
TGCAGCGTTGAAGATTCCGGACTAGGACACAATGAGCAGTTCTTC CSVEDSGLGHNEQFF 15 - TRBD2 TRBJ2-1 TRBV29-1
TGTGCCAGCAGCCTCGGACAGGGAGTGTTAGGGGGTGAGCAGTTCTTC CASSLGQGVLGGEQFF 16 many TRBD1 TRBJ2-1 TRBV11-3
TGTGCCAGCAGCCAGAGGACAGATTGGCCCAGGAATGGCTACACCTTC CASSQRTDWPRNGYTF 16 many - TRBJ1-2 TRBV5-4
TGTGCCAGCAGCTCATGGACTAGCGGGAGTCCCAATGAGCAGTTCTTC CASSSWTSGSPNEQFF 16 few TRBD2 TRBJ2-1 TRBV7-3
TGTGCCAGCAGCCCAGCGGGAGTTCAAGAGACCCAGTACTTC CASSPAGVQETQYF 14 - TRBD2 TRBJ2-5 TRBV11-2
TGCAGTGCTCCTATACAGGGGGGAAGCAATGAGCAGTTCTTC CSAPIQGGSNEQFF 14 many TRBD1 TRBJ2-1 TRBV20-1
TGCGCCAGCAGTGAGTCGGCTCGAACCTACGAGCAGTACTTC CASSESARTYEQYF 14 many - TRBJ2-7 TRBV10-1
TGTGCCAGTAGTGCTCCCGGGAGCTCCTACGAGCAGTACTTC CASSAPGSSYEQYF 14 few - TRBJ2-7 TRBV19